This passage covers 13 T cell receptor beta chains from one sample sequenced in a study of tissue T cells after allogeneic stem cell transplantation. Stated time point: mouse harvest day 7 after allogeneic transplant. The graft held 10^6 splenic CD5+ T cells and 10^7 T-cell-depleted bone marrow cells. The protocol was immunoSEQ multiplex PCR, while the TCRdb copy is restricted to in-frame clones and leaves out a portion. The sample includes roughly 6,400 clones, about half of them seen just once. Sequenced sample: gut tissue. These receptors were collected from a female BALB/c mouse given C57BL/6 T cells with graft-versus-host disease after an allogeneic hematopoietic cell transplant.

This clone has only a few counts. The genes are named according to mouse. Coverage ceases 1 residue before the CDR3 finishes, and the germline J gene fills in the end. The chain combines TRBV26 with TRBJ1-5; a weak D match, TRBD1 (5 bases). This CDR3 has 11 residues. Germline CDR1 KGHPV, CDR2 FQNQEV (reference sequence). Trimming removed 7 bases at V and 4 bases at J, with 5 bases between. CDR3 region: CASKGNQAPLF. The sequenced part of the CDR3 DNA is TGTGCCAGCAAGGGGAACCAGGCTCCGCTT.

With regard to this clone: Mouse gene names apply. The read finishes 1 residue shy of the CDR3 end, and the germline J gene is used to complete it. This chain joins TRBV4 and TRBJ2-5; 9 nucleotides agree with TRBD1. Trimming at V came to 5 bases and at J to 8 bases, leaving 5 bases not matched to a gene. CDR1 LGHDT and CDR2 YNNKQL come from the germline V gene (reference sequence). There are 13 residues in the CDR3. Partial CDR3 DNA: TGTGCCAGCAGCAGACAGGGGGTGGGCACCCAGTAC. Translating it yields CASSRQGVGTQY. Given in full, the CDR3 is CASSRQGVGTQYF.

For this clone: Gene and germline names: mouse. The read stops 1 residue short of the end of the CDR3; the missing end is completed from the germline J gene. The V call is TRBV16, the J call TRBJ1-4, with TRBD1 identical over 7 bases. Germline V gene lookup returns CDR1 SGHSA and CDR2 FRNQAP. After removal of 2 bases from V and 3 bases from J, the junction contained 0 bases not matched to a gene. The CDR3 is 14 residues long. The part of the CDR3 DNA that was read is TGTGCAAGCAGCTTACAGGGGGCCAACGAAAGATTATTT. Protein sequence: CASSLQGANERLF. The whole CDR3 is CASSLQGANERLFF.

This clone is medium-sized (0.01 to 0.1%) in the sample. The germline and genes are mouse ones. The DNA ends 1 residue before the CDR3 does, and the rest of the CDR3 is filled in from the germline J gene. This sequence joins TRBV3 and TRBJ2-3; 13 nucleotides agree with TRBD2. This CDR3 comprises 16 residues. The junction had 5 bases not matched to a gene; V was cut back by 5 bases and J by 3 bases. Germline V gene lookup returns CDR1 SNHLY and CDR2 FYNGKV (reference sequence). CDR3: CASSTDWGGGAETLYF. The sequenced part of the CDR3 DNA is TGTGCCAGCAGCACGGACTGGGGGGGCGGAGCAGAAACGCTGTAT.

A word on this clone: Germline and genes: mouse. The sequenced part of the CDR3 DNA is TGTGCCAGCAGTGAAGGGAGGGACACCCAGTAC. Protein product: CASSEGRDTQY. In full, the CDR3 reads CASSEGRDTQYF. The J gene is TRBJ2-5, the V gene TRBV13-1; D is undetermined. With the read ending 1 residue before the CDR3 end, the germline J gene is used to fill in that end. The V end was cut by 2 bases, the J end by 6 bases, with 7 bases between. CDR1 is NSHNY, CDR2 SYGAGN, per germline. The CDR3 loop spans 12 amino acids.

As for this clone: Gene names are the mouse ones. Read coverage stops 1 residue before the CDR3 terminus; the germline J gene supplies the remainder. The V call is TRBV29, the J call TRBJ1-3; D not certain. The length of the CDR3 is 13 residues. CDR1 is MSHET and CDR2 is SYDVDS in the germline V gene. The V end lost 5 bases, the J end lost 0 bases, and 5 bases lay between the germline ends. CDR3 DNA, as far as it was read: TGTGCTAGCAGTCAGGATTCTGGAAATACGCTCTAT. This codes for CASSQDSGNTLY. The entire CDR3 protein reads CASSQDSGNTLYF.

This clone came up a few times. Germline and genes: mouse. The sequenced fragment ends 1 residue before the CDR3 boundary, so the rest is inferred from the germline J gene. The rearrangement links TRBV3 to TRBJ1-2; D possibly corresponds to TRBD1 (5 bases). Germline assignment: CDR1 SNHLY and CDR2 FYNGKV (reference sequence). Trimming left V 3 bases short and J 1 base short, with 6 bases between. The length of the CDR3 is 13 residues. The CDR3 loop is CASSFRVNSDYTF. The sequenced part of the CDR3 DNA is TGTGCCAGCAGCTTCAGGGTAAACTCCGACTACACC.

In its sample, this clone is medium-sized. The gene symbols are mouse symbols. The CDR3 bases that were read are TGTGCCAGCTCGTCCGGTTTTTCTGGAAATACGCTCTAT. Protein: CASSSGFSGNTLY. The CDR3, in full, reads CASSSGFSGNTLYF. The chain joins TRBV12-2 to TRBJ1-3; D remains unclear. The CDR3 end falls 1 residue outside the read, so it is completed with the germline J gene. V was cut by 4 bases and J by 0 bases, with 9 bases left in between. The CDR3 totals 14 residues. Per germline, CDR1 SGHLS and CDR2 HYDKME.

The sample holds a few counts of this clone. Mouse gene names apply. The read comes to an end 1 residue before the CDR3 does, leaving the germline J gene to fill in the end. The chain has TRBV3 and TRBJ2-1; a possible D gene is TRBD2 (5 bases). Trimming left V 6 bases short and J 1 base short, with 10 bases between. CDR1 is SNHLY and CDR2 is FYNGKV in the germline V gene (reference sequence). This CDR3 comprises 14 residues. CDR3 amino acids: CASRVTGNYAEQFF. The covered CDR3 bases are TGTGCCAGCAGGGTCACTGGCAACTATGCTGAGCAGTTC. The full variable domain, its missing parts supplied by reference TRBV3 and TRBJ2-1, is GPKVLQIPSHQIIDMGQMVTLNCDPVSNHLYFYWYKQILGQQMEFLVNFYNGKVMEKSKLFKDQFSVERPDGSYFTLKIQPTALEDSAVYFCASRVTGNYAEQFFGPGTRLTVL.

By share of the sample, this clone is medium-sized. Mouse names are used for the genes. The observed sequence ends 1 residue before the CDR3 terminus, with the missing tail filled in from the germline J gene. The chain recombines TRBV3 with TRBJ2-7, with TRBD2 identical over 11 bases. CDR3 length equals 14 residues. Germline CDR1 is SNHLY and CDR2 is FYNGKV (reference sequence). The V segment lost 5 bases and the J segment 7 bases; nucleotides outside the gene matches: 7. CDR3 DNA (partial): TGTGCCAGCAGCCGGGGACTGGGGGCAGGGGAACAGTAC. This encodes CASSRGLGAGEQY. The entire CDR3 reads CASSRGLGAGEQYF.

Note on this clone: Gene labels here are mouse ones. The CDR3 end is not reached by the read, which stops 1 residue before it; the germline J gene fills it in. The rearrangement links TRBV13-3 to TRBJ1-6, with 11 bases that match TRBD1. TRBJ1-6 is an ORF, and what it does is uncertain. CDR3 length: 16 residues. In germline, CDR1 is NNHDY, CDR2 SYVADS. The V gene end was trimmed by 5 bases and the J gene end by 2 bases; junction bases not matched to a gene: 3. The CDR3 loop is CASSPGQGAYNSPLYF. The DNA read from the CDR3 is TGTGCCAGCAGCCCGGGACAGGGGGCCTATAATTCGCCCCTCTAC.

Notes on this clone: Mouse names are used for the genes. Read sequence stops 1 residue before the CDR3 end, and the germline J gene provides the missing end. V is TRBV24 and J is TRBJ2-4; 8 bases are shared with TRBD2. CDR3 length: 15 residues. Germline lookup yields CDR1 KGHTA and CDR2 FRNEEI. V lost 1 base to trimming and J lost 1 base; unmatched junction nucleotides: 1. CDR3 bases read: TGTGCCAGCAGTCTGTTGGGGGGGGGTCAAAACACCTTGTAC. Protein sequence: CASSLLGGGQNTLY. The entire CDR3 protein reads CASSLLGGGQNTLYF.

A note on this clone: Gene names are the mouse ones. The observed sequence ends 1 residue before the CDR3 terminus, with the missing tail filled in from the germline J gene. The genes are TRBV26 and TRBJ2-7, with TRBD1 as a possible D gene (5 bases). Trimming removed 2 bases from V and 0 bases from J, with 8 bases in between. This CDR3 region has 14 residues. The germline gives CDR1 KGHPV, CDR2 FQNQEV (reference sequence). Incomplete CDR3 DNA: TGTGCCAGCAGTCTGCCAGGGAGCTCCTATGAACAGTAC. Residues: CASSLPGSSYEQY. The full CDR3 protein reads CASSLPGSSYEQYF.